The T cell receptor (beta chain) described here comes from a study of T cell repertoires in cytomegalovirus infection. V was pared by 5 bases and J by 8 bases, with 7 bases between. From germline, CDR1 is SGHTA and CDR2 FQGTGA. This CDR3 is 11 amino acids long. Each CDR3 protein is one row after TCRdb ran MiXCR on the reads. This table has about 180,000 distinct CDR3 sequences, about 20% appearing once. Points on this clonotype: The antigen is not known. A much larger clone is a single base away; this may be a read error.

J is TRBJ2-1 and V is TRBV7-3; D possibly corresponds to TRBD2 (6 bases). This clonotype was sampled from a human donor in good health (CMV status not recorded). Some clones in this sample may be carry-over from other donors' samples. Sequenced here: CD8+ T cells from cultured PBMCs, sampled from culture after CMV antigen stimulation. CDR3 region: CASSRLDEQFF. Here the CDR3 DNA reads TGTGCCAGCAGCCGACTAGATGAGCAGTTCTTC.